The following is a T cell receptor (beta chain) sequence with its context. Its target is unknown. CDR3 and TCR beta VDJ profiling relied on genomic DNA as the template. TCRdb analysed the reads with MiXCR anew, one entry per CDR3 protein. The sample holds 150,000 to 180,000 distinct CDR3 sequences, roughly 49% seen once. The data were taken from a study of CD8+CD57+ T cells in acquired aplastic anemia. In patients chosen for sequencing, flow cytometry had shown CD8+CD57+ cell expansion. At blood sampling, none of the patients had yet received therapy. Germline V gives CDR1 LGHNT, CDR2 FRNRAP. The CDR3 length is 14 residues. V dropped 6 bases and J dropped 3 bases, with 15 bases sitting between them. Study conclusions and caveats: Overlapping CD8+ CDR3 repertoires of patients and controls contained around 30 shared sequences.

The origin of this receptor is a human donor with aplastic anemia. Sequenced input: sorted CD4+, CD8+, or CD8+CD57+ T cells (not recorded which) from PBMCs. This chain links TRBV12-5 with TRBJ2-7; D is possibly TRBD1 (6 bases). The CDR3 sequence: CASGALRGSYEQYF. In nucleotides, the CDR3 is TGTGCTAGTGGCGCCCTCAGGGGAAGCTACGAGCAGTACTTC.